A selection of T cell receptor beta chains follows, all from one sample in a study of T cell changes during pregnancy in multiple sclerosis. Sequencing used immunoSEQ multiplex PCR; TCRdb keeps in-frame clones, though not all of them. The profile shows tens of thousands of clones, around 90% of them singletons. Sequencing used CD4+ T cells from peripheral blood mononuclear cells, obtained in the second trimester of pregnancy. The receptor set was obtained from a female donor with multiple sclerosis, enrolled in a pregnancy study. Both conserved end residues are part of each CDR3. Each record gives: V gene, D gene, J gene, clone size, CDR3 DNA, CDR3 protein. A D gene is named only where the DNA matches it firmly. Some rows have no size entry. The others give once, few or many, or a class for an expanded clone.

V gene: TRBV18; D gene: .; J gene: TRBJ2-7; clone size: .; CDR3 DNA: TGTGCCAGCTCACCCTCTAGTTTGTCCGAGCAGTACTTC; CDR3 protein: CASSPSSLSEQYF
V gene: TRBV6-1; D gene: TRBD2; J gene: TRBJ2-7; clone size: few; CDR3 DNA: TGTGCCAGCAGTGAACTAGCGGGAGGGTCCTACGAGCAGTACTTC; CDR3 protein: CASSELAGGSYEQYF
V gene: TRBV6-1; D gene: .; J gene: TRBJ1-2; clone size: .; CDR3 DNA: TGTGCCAGCAGAACCACTGGTGGCTATGGCTACACCTTC; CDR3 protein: CASRTTGGYGYTF
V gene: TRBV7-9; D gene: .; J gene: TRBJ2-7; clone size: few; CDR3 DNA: TGTGCCAGCAGCTTAGAACAGGGTCAGCAGTACTTC; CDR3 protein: CASSLEQGQQYF
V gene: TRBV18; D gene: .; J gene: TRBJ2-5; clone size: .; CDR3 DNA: TGTGCCAGCTCACCACCGGCAGGGGTGAGGGAGCAGTACTTC; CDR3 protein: CASSPPAGVREQYF
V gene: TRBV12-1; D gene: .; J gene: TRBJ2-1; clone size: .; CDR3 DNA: TGTGCCAGCAGCTTAGCTCGACTAGCGGGACTTCACAATGAGCAGTTCTTC; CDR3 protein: CASSLARLAGLHNEQFF
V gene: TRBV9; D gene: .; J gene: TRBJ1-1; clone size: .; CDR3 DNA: TGTGCCAGCAGCGTACAGATAAACACTGAAGCTTTCTTT; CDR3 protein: CASSVQINTEAFF
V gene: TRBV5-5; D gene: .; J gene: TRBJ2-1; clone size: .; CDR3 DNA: TGTGCCAGCAGCTTGGGGGCGCGCCAGGGAGGCAATGAGCAGTTCTTC; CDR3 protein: CASSLGARQGGNEQFF
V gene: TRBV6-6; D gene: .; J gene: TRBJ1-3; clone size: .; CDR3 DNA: TGTGCCAGCAGTCGCTCCGACAAACCAACTGGAAACACCATATATTTT; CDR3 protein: CASSRSDKPTGNTIYF
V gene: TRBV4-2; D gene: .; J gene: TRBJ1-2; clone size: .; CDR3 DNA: TGTGCCAGCAGCCAAGAAGCTCAGGGGTGGGGGGGCTACACCTTC; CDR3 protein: CASSQEAQGWGGYTF
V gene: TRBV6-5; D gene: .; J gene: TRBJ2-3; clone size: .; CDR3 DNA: TGTGCCAGCAGACCACTCCCCCCGGGTGTGGATACGCAGTATTTT; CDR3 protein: CASRPLPPGVDTQYF
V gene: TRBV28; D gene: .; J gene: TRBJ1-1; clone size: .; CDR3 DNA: TGTGCCAGCTGTCCCACAGACAACACTGAAGCTTTCTTT; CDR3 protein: CASCPTDNTEAFF
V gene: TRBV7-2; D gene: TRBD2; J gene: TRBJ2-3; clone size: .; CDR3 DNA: TGTGCCAGCAGCCAGACTAGCGGGAGAGGCACAGATACGCAGTATTTT; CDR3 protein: CASSQTSGRGTDTQYF
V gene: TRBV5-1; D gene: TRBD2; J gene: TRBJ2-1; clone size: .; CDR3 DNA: TGCGCCAGCAGCTTGGGCCCCTCACTAGCGGGAGGTTCTGATGAGCAGTTCTTC; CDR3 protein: CASSLGPSLAGGSDEQFF